This T cell receptor (beta chain) was profiled in a study of blood T cells in healthy people across ages (dated by TCRdb to the mid-2010s). The study in broad terms: Template switching captured roughly one uniquely barcoded TCR beta cDNA molecule per two T cells in model experiments. To avoid experimental bias, donors of different ages were spread randomly across the sequencing lanes. The donors were split into four age groups: young (average 16 years), middle-aged (39), aged (approximately 60) and long-lived (over 75). For two donors (one aged 18 to 30 and one aged 80 or older), the study analyzed two additional independent replicas of 1 million unique cDNA reads from the same blood draw. To track age-related changes in TCR beta repertoire diversity, the study relied on deep sequencing normalized with unique cDNA molecular identifiers.

Broader findings and caveats from the paper: As age increased, observed TCR beta diversity per million T cells dropped in a roughly linear way, and a significant reduction was already evident by age about 40. Compared with the aged group, the long-lived group had more naive CD4+ T cells, fewer expanded clones and increased TCR diversity, a pattern suggesting age selection. The CMV infection status of donors was not known, potentially confounding age-related changes in expanded clonotypes. A strong correlation was found between observed TCR beta diversity and the percentage of naive T cells measured by flow cytometry. Total diversity estimates from one million sequenced T cells were considered lower bounds and underestimates. Bulk unsorted PBMC profiling prevented conclusive comparison of naive and antigen-experienced compartments.

V gives up 5 bases and J gives up 4 bases, and the segment between their germline ends measures 14 bases. The CDR3, from cysteine to phenylalanine, totals 14 residues. Only the CDR3 portion is preserved as DNA: 42 bases, with reading frame beginning at the first base. Systemically healthy Caucasian individuals from Russia, 35 to 50 in total and aged about 6 to 95 years, were included as donors. Each donor gave ten milliliters of peripheral blood, drawn into EDTA-treated Vacutainer tubes. Ficoll-Paque density-gradient centrifugation was used to isolate PBMCs, with at least 7 million obtained per sample. Total RNA, at least 5.5 micrograms per sample, was extracted from PBMCs with Trizol reagent. Naive CD45RAhigh/CD27high T cell percentages were measured by flow cytometry on a PBMC aliquot from every donor. Receptor libraries were prepared by 5' RACE. Sequencing relied on an Illumina HiSeq 2500. A second PCR of roughly 7 to 12 cycles was run with a J-beta primer mix and a sample-barcoded 5' primer. A template-switch 5' adaptor carrying 12 random nucleotides introduced a unique molecular identifier onto each TCR beta cDNA molecule. Each sample yielded at least 2.5 million CDR3-containing paired-end reads. The Mint cDNA synthesis kit, primed by a TRBC-specific oligonucleotide, was used to synthesize first-strand cDNA from all RNA. Following uracil-DNA glycosylase treatment, a first 18-cycle PCR with universal primers M1SS and BC2_uni_R was performed on all cDNA. The authors' pipeline ran thus. For normalization, 1 million high-quality reads, each with a distinct molecular identifier, were randomly selected from each sample. Reads with shared molecular identifiers were discarded instead of being binned into consensus sequences. MiTCR, set to a Q25 quality threshold and the strictest error-elimination algorithm, was used for CDR3 identification, clonotype clustering and error correction. A nonparametric unseen species model using Euler transformation provided a lower-bound estimate of total TCR beta diversity. Using fastp at Q25 and MiXCR, TCRdb reprocessed the public reads and kept productive beta chains. Rows with a matching CDR3 protein are joined into one entry that keeps the most common DNA and genes. The V and J calls come from TCRdb's annotation, not from the publication. The sample table contains 1.5 million to 2 million distinct CDR3 sequences; only one count was recorded for approximately 50% of them. The ten most abundant clones make up roughly 2% of the sample.

A remark on this clonotype: Its antigen has not been determined. No base qualities exist here, and no much larger clone lies one base off it.

The sequence links TRBV12-3 or TRBV12-4 to TRBJ1-2; a tentative D call is TRBD1 (5 bases match). Sequencing was carried out using blood. This sequence originates from a woman aged 40 to 49 in good health. Here is the DNA: TGTGCCAGCAGTCCCCATAGGCAGGGCTATGGCTACACCTTC. This codes for CASSPHRQGYGYTF.